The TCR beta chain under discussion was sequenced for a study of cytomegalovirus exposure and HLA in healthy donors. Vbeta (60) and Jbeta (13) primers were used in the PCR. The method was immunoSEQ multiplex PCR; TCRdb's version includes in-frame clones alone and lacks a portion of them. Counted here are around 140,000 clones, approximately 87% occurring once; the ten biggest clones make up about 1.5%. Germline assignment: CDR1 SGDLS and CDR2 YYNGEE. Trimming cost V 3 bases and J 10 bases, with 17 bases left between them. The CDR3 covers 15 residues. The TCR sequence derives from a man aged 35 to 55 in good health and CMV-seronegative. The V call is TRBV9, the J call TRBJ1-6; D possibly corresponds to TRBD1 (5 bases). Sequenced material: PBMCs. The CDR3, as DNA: TGTGCCAGCAGCGCCGGCGGGACGGAAGACTCACCCCTCCACTTT. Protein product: CASSAGGTEDSPLHF.